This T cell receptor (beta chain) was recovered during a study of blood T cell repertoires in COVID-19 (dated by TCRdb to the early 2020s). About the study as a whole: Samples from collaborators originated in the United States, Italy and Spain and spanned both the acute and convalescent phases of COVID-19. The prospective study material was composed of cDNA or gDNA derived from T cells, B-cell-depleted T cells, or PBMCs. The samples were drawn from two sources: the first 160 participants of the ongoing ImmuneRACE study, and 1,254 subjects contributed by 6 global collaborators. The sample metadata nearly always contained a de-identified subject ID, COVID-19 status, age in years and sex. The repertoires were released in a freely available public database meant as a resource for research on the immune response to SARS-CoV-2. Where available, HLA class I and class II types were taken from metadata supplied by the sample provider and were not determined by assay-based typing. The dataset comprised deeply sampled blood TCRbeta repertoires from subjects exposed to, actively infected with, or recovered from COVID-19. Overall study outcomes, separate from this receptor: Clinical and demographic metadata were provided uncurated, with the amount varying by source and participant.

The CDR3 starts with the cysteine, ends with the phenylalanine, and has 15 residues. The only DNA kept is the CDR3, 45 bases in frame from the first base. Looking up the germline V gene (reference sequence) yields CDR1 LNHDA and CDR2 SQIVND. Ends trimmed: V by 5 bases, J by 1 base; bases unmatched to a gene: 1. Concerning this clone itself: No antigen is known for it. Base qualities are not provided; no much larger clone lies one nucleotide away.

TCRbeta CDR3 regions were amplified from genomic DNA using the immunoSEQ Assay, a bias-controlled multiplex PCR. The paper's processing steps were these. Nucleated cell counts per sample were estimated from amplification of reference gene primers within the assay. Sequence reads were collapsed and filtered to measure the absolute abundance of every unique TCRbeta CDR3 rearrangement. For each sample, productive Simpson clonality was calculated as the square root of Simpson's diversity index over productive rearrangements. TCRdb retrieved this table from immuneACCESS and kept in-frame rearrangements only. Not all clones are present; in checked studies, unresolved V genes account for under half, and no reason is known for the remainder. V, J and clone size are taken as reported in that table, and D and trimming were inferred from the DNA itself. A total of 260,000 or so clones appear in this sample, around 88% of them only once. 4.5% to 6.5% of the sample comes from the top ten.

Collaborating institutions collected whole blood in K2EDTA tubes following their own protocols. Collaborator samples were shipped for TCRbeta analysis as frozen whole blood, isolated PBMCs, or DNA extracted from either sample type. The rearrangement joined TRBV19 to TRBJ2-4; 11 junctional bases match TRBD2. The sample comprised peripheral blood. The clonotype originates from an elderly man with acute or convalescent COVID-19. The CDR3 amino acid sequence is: CASSASGGAKNIQYF. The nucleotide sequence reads TGTGCCAGTAGTGCTAGCGGGGGGGCCAAAAACATTCAGTACTTC.